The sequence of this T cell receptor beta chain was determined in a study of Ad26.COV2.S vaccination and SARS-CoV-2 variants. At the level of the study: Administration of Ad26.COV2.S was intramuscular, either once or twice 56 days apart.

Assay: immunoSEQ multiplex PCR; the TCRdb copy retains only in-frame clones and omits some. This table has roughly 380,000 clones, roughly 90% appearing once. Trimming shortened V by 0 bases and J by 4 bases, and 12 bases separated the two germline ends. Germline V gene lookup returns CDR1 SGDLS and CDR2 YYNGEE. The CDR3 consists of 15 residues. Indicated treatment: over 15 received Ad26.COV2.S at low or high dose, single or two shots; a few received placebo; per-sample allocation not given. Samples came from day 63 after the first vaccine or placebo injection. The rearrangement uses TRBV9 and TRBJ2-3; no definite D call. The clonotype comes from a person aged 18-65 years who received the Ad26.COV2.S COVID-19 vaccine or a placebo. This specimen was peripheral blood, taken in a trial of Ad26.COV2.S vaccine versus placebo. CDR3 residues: CASSVEPIPPDTQYF. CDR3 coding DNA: TGTGCCAGCAGCGTAGAACCGATTCCCCCAGATACGCAGTATTTT.